These T cell receptor beta chains were read from a single sample in a study of blood T cell repertoires in COVID-19. The data were produced by immunoSEQ multiplex PCR, yet TCRdb's version contains in-frame clones alone and is incomplete. Of around 310,000 clones in the sample, roughly 90% are singletons; the top ten hold approximately 9.8%. The sequencing sample was made of PBMCs or T cells enriched from blood (not recorded which). The source of these receptors is a woman aged 40 to 55 who had recovered from COVID-19. The CDR3 runs from the conserved cysteine through the conserved F or W.

CDR3 protein,V gene
CASSYTGGVGGYTF,TRBV6-5
CASSYGPHYEQYF,TRBV6-5
CASSFSLLGLGTGELFF,TRBV11-3
CASTPVSGGSGELFF,TRBV2
CASSLRTGPNNEQFF,TRBV11-3
CASSLGDRPFFGYTF,TRBV5-4
CASSILGQRNEQYF,TRBV19
CASSPGLRGLETQYF,TRBV9
CASSATGGGEKLFF,TRBV5-1
CASSSRGERANEKLFF,TRBV28
CASSMGGTGGYPGELFF,TRBV5-4
CASSLALGGTGELFF,TRBV11-3
CASSFVGLGLNTDTQYF,TRBV7-8
CASSLRSGVVTYEQYF,TRBV5-6
CASSPIPGTGIGGKNIQYF,TRBV7-6
CASSLGGLAGEQFF,TRBV5-6
CASSPDTNEQYF,TRBV18
CSVVRGGQETQYF,TRBV29-1
CASRGDSANTGELFF,TRBV6-4
CASPGTGGRFNEKLFF,TRBV19
CATSDLRGQGDYNEQFF,TRBV24-1
CASSRGVGTTYEQYF,TRBV7-2
CASSFQNTEAFF,TRBV5-1
CASSLSQGITEAFF,TRBV27
CASSQSGGGQKNTEAFF,TRBV4-3
CAISGTPVSGANVLTF,TRBV10-3
CASSGREGEAFF,TRBV2
CASRETGGNQPQHF,TRBV28
CASSILIRGNQPQHF,TRBV19
CAWSVARGLGNEQFF,TRBV30
CASSSFQDPSTDTQYF,TRBV7-9
CASSPWTSGRPGGGEQFF,TRBV5-4
CAWSVDTGGSGNTIYF,TRBV30
CASSLASGAQETQYF,TRBV5-1
CASRKGTSETYNEQFF,TRBV4-2
CASSPLGLAGGSYEQYF,TRBV6-2/TRBV6-3
CASSLTAGEQETQYF,TRBV5-1
CASSERRQGGGYTF,TRBV9
CSVPGDRGPSEQYF,TRBV29-1
CASIDSPSGTGELFF,TRBV5-8
CAISDRLTGGSGNTIYF,TRBV10-3
CASSLFPLNQPQHF,TRBV27
CASSIEQGIYGYTF,TRBV7-8
CASSTRGGGNTGELFF,TRBV7-2
CASGAGDTLTSGANVLTF,TRBV12-5
CASSLGQGRTNTQYF,TRBV19
CASSQVDQPQHF,TRBV23-1
CASSDRGSYNEQFF,TRBV19
CASSPSPGGYTGELFF,TRBV11-3
CASSLSGTETQYF,TRBV5-4
CASSRGPPGKETQYF,TRBV4-2
CASSQPGGPPGELFF,TRBV4-2
CASSLDGPGGEQFF,TRBV11-1
CASSSGPGNEDEQFF,TRBV7-6
CASSGQGQGAVGELFF,TRBV7-6